This passage covers 8 T cell receptor beta chains from one sample sequenced in a study of blood T cell repertoires in COVID-19. Method: immunoSEQ multiplex PCR; TCRdb's copy keeps in-frame clones and lacks some. Found here are about 170,000 clones, around four fifths of them singletons; the top ten hold around 8.9%. Sequences were obtained from peripheral blood. These receptors all stem from a woman aged 80 or over with COVID-19, enrolled during active disease.

The chain couples TRBV4-1 to TRBJ1-6; the D gene is possibly TRBD1 (6 bases). Trimming took 0 bases from V and 11 from J, leaving 14 bases between them. The CDR3 has 15 residues. Germline V gene lookup returns CDR1 MGHRA and CDR2 YSYEKL. CDR3 nucleotides: TGCGCCAGCAGCCAAGATCTGGCGAGGGGGACACCCCTCCACTTT. As protein: CASSQDLARGTPLHF.

This CDR3 is CASSPGQGGNNQPQHF. The CDR3 DNA follows: TGCGCCAGCAGCCCTGGACAGGGGGGAAACAATCAGCCCCAGCATTTT. The V gene is TRBV5-1, the J gene TRBJ1-5; 10 bases match TRBD1. The germline V gene encodes CDR1 SGHRS and CDR2 YFSETQ. The trim removed 4 bases at V and 3 bases at J, leaving 7 bases unmatched. The CDR3 extends over 16 amino acids.

The chain has TRBV15 and TRBJ2-2; TRBD2 might be the D (5 bases). The CDR3 runs 15 residues. In germline, CDR1 is LNHNV, CDR2 YYDKDF (reference sequence). V was clipped by 6 bases and J by 5 bases, with 16 bases between them. Here the CDR3 reads CATSALGRGTGELFF. Written as DNA, the CDR3 is TGTGCCACCAGTGCCCTGGGGAGAGGGACCGGGGAGCTGTTTTTT.

CDR3 DNA sequence: TGTGCCATCAGTGAGTCAGAAGGGACTATCTACACAGATACGCAGTATTTT. Its protein is CAISESEGTIYTDTQYF. The V call is TRBV10-3, the J call TRBJ2-3, with 7 nucleotides matching TRBD2. Germline V gene data show CDR1 as ENHRY and CDR2 as SYGVKD. V was pared by 0 bases and J by 2 bases, with 8 bases of the junction left unmatched. This CDR3 is built from 17 residues.

The CDR3 DNA reads TGTGCCAGCAGAGTCCTGAGCTCCTACAATGAGCAGTTCTTC. Its protein product is CASRVLSSYNEQFF. The chain combines TRBV5-5 with TRBJ2-1; unclear D gene. This CDR3 region has 14 residues. The germline gives CDR1 SGHKS, CDR2 YYEKEE (reference sequence). V was trimmed by 5 bases and J by 0 bases, leaving 9 bases between them. Looking up the rest from reference TRBV5-5 and TRBJ2-1 gives the full variable domain: DAGVTQSPTHLIKTRGQQVTLRCSPISGHKSVSWYQQVLGQGPQFIFQYYEKEERGRGNFPDRFSARQFPNYSSELNVNALLLGDSALYLCASRVLSSYNEQFFGPGTRLTVL.

The chain is built from TRBV19 and TRBJ2-5, with 9 bases lining up with TRBD1. Germline V lookup: CDR1 LNHDA, CDR2 SQIVND (reference sequence). The CDR3 is made up of 17 amino acids. Germline trimming cut 6 bases from V and 4 bases from J; bases unmatched to any gene: 15. CDR3 in amino acids: CASRPTGGIISGETQYF. The CDR3 nucleotides are TGTGCCAGTAGACCGACAGGGGGAATTATATCGGGAGAGACCCAGTACTTC.

J is TRBJ2-3 and V is TRBV6-1; no clear D gene. V was pared by 1 base and J by 1 base, with 6 bases between. The CDR3 contains 14 residues. Germline lookup yields CDR1 MNHNS and CDR2 SASEGT. The CDR3 here is CASSEVLGTDTQYF. CDR3 DNA: TGTGCCAGCAGTGAAGTCCTAGGCACAGATACGCAGTATTTT.

This clone was observed once. V gene TRBV28 combines with J gene TRBJ1-2; TRBD1 matches 10 bases. The CDR3 has 14 residues. V was pared by 0 bases and J by 5 bases, with 0 bases of the junction left unmatched. Germline CDR1 is MDHEN and CDR2 is SYDVKM. CDR3 nucleotide sequence: TGTGCCAGCAGTTTATGGGACAGGGGGTATGGCTACACCTTC. Protein sequence: CASSLWDRGYGYTF.